Listed below are T cell receptor beta chains from one sample, sequenced in a study of blood T cell repertoires in COVID-19. Produced via immunoSEQ multiplex PCR; TCRdb's table is partial and in-frame only. The profile shows about 81,000 clones, approximately 80% of them singletons. Sequencing was done on a sample of peripheral blood. These receptors were taken from a human donor in a cohort sampled during active COVID-19. The conserved cysteine and the conserved F or W are not part of the CDR3 here. A D gene is named only where the DNA matches it firmly.

d_call v_call cdr3_aa
. TRBV5-1 ASSIVVTRNTGELF
. TRBV4-2 ASSQKGFGVTDTQY
TRBD1 TRBV7-8 ASSSKPGQYYEQY
. TRBV6-4 ASSYSGGTEAF
TRBD1 TRBV5-1 ASSVQTLDRGNYGYT
TRBD1 TRBV5-5 ASSFGQGRYEQY
. TRBV7-6 ASSLLRAGPEARNTEAF
TRBD1 TRBV2 ASSGSIGQGRSRAF
TRBD2 TRBV28 ASDGAGGEGDTQY
TRBD2 TRBV5-6 ASNQLISGEGSGELF
. TRBV6-5 ASRPGGGREYEQY
. TRBV6-2/TRBV6-3 ASSYSVGDSYEQY
. TRBV14 ASSPFRYEQF
. TRBV18 ASSPPERPLYEQY
TRBD1 TRBV19 ASRGQGVNNSPLH
. TRBV10-3 AISESWGGDTGELF
. TRBV18 ASSPPSGEKLF
. TRBV5-1 ASSLQGSDTQY
. TRBV10-3 AITAKPETGELF
. TRBV18 ASSPLGGEINEKLF
. TRBV2 ASSKRGGATGELF
TRBD2 TRBV5-4 ASSGPGLVNNEQF
. TRBV4-1 ASSQVGAYGYT
. TRBV11-3 ASSLTPGRETQY
. TRBV7-3 ASSSPGREAF
TRBD2 TRBV5-1 ASRGRLASDTQY
. TRBV19 ASRVQTNSNQPQH
. TRBV30 AWSVRGATDTQY
TRBD1 TRBV28 ASSPRDRGGYT
TRBD1 TRBV7-9 ASSVGTGLGGYT
. TRBV19 ASSPITGRNSPLH
. TRBV14 ASSQSRITDTQY
. TRBV5-1 ASSLGREQDTQY
TRBD2 TRBV19 ASSIDQLATRQY
. TRBV7-8 ASSRGGPTMNTEAF
. TRBV18 ASSPRYRSAGNTIY
TRBD1 TRBV27 ASSLRDRAVSPLH
TRBD1 TRBV6-4 ASSWTGEDYGYT
. TRBV7-8 ASSLRSQGNEQF
TRBD1 TRBV6-5 ASSYLTTGAPYGYT
. TRBV5-4 ASSFGGDIQY
TRBD1 TRBV30 AWSERGTGSTEAF
. TRBV7-2 ASSLGLAADTQY
. TRBV7-9 ASSLGSIPEAY
TRBD1 TRBV6-2/TRBV6-3 ASSGQAPTDTQY
TRBD2 TRBV5-5 ASSHRGEWNEQF
TRBD1 TRBV7-9 ASSQDRVSTEAF
. TRBV4-1 ASRVPGGVNHAEAF
TRBD1 TRBV24-1 ATSDIRQGFSQPQH
. TRBV12-5 ASGAAIGRYGYT
. TRBV18 ASSPPRGTFYEQY
TRBD1 TRBV20-1 SASGQGANYGYT
TRBD1 TRBV2 ASSGQGVYNEQF